This TCR beta chain was captured in a study of T cells expressing NK-cell markers. No DNA is given; TCRdb re-called the 5' RACE reads and lists each CDR3 protein once. In total, the table holds about 460,000 distinct CDR3 sequences. The CDR3 has 18 amino acids. Germline lookup yields CDR1 SEHNR and CDR2 FQNEAQ (reference sequence). This receptor was taken from a woman between 45 and 65 years old in good health. The rearrangement links TRBV7-9 to TRBJ2-1; TCRdb gives TRBD1 as the D gene, but with no DNA this cannot be confirmed. The sequencing input was blood T cells: a sorted CD56 or NKG2C T cell subset, CD4+ or CD8+ T cells, or bulk PBMC T cells (not recorded which). Here the CDR3 reads CASSLGGGYAKIYNEQFF.